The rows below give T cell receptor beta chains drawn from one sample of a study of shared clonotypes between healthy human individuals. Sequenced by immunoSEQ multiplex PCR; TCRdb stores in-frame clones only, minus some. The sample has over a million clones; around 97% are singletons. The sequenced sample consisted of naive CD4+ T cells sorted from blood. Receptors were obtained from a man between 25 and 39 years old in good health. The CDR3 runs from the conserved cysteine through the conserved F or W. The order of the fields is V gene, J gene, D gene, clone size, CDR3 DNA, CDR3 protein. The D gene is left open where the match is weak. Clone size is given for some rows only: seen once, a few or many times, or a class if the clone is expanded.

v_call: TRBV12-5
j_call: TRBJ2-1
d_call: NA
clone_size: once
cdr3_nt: TGTGCTAGTGGTTTGGAGACAGCCCTCAATGAGCAGTTCTTC
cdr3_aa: CASGLETALNEQFF

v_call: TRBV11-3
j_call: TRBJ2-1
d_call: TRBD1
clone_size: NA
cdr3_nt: TGTGCCAGCAGCCCATACGGCGGGACAGGGAATGAGCAGTTCTTC
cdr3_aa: CASSPYGGTGNEQFF

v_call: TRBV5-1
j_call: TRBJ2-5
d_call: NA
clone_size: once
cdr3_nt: TGCGCCAGCAGCTCGGGCCCAGGGACTGAGACCCAGTACTTC
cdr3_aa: CASSSGPGTETQYF

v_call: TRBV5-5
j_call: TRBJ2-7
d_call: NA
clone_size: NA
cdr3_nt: TGTGCCAGCAGCCGGACTCGCTACGAGCAGTACTTC
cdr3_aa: CASSRTRYEQYF

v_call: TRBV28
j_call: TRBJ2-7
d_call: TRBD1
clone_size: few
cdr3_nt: TGTGCCAGCAGCCGGACAGGGTACGAGCAGTACTTC
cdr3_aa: CASSRTGYEQYF

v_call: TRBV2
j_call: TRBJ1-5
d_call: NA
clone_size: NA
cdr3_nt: TGTGCCAGCAGTGAGTCCCCAATTGGACAGCCCCAGCATTTT
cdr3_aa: CASSESPIGQPQHF

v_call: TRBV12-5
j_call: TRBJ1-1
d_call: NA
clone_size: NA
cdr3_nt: TGTGCTAGTGGTTTAGCAGGGAACACTGAAGCTTTCTTT
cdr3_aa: CASGLAGNTEAFF

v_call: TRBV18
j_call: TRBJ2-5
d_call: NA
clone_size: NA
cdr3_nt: TGTGCCAGCTCACCACGGAGGGGGGAAGGAGAGACCCAGTACTTC
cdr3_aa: CASSPRRGEGETQYF

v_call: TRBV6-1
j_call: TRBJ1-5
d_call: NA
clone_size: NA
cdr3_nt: TGTGCCAGCAGTGAAGCGGGAGGGGCGCATCAGCCCCAGCATTTT
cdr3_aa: CASSEAGGAHQPQHF

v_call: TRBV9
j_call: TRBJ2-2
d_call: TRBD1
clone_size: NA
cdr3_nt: TGTGCCAGCAGCGTTTTCCCCGTCGCAGGGGGCGGGAACACCGGGGAGCTGTTTTTT
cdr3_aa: CASSVFPVAGGGNTGELFF

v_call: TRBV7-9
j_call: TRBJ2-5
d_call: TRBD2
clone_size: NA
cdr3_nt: TGTGCCAGCAGCTTATGGGGGGGTAGCGCCCCCACGGAGACCCAGTACTTC
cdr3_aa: CASSLWGGSAPTETQYF

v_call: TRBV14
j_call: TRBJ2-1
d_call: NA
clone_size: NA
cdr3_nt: TGTGCCAGCAGCCTCTCCCGGGGGCCCAATGAGCAGTTCTTC
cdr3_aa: CASSLSRGPNEQFF

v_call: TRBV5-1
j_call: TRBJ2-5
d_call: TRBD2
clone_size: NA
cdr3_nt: TGCGCCAGCAGCCCAAGCGGGGCCAAAGAGACCCAGTACTTC
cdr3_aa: CASSPSGAKETQYF

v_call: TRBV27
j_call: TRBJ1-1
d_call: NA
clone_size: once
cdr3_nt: TGTGCCAGCAGTCCCCCAACAGGGACCACTGAAGCTTTCTTT
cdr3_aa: CASSPPTGTTEAFF

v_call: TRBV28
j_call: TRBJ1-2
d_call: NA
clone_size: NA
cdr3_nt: TGTGCCAGCAGTCTCCGCTATGGCTACACCTTC
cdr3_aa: CASSLRYGYTF

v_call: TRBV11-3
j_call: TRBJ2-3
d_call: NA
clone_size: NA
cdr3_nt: TGTGCCAGCAGCGCCTCCGATACGCAGTATTTT
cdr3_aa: CASSASDTQYF

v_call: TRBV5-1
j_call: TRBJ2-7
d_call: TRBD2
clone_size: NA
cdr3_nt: TGCGCCAGCAGCCCACCCCAGGCTGCGGGAGGGCCGGGGGAGCAGTACTTC
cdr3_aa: CASSPPQAAGGPGEQYF

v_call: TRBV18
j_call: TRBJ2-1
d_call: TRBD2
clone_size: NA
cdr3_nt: TGTGCCAGCTCACCGCTCCCTAGCGGTAATGAGCAGTTCTTC
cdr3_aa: CASSPLPSGNEQFF

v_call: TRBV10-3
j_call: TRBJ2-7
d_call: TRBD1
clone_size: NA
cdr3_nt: TGTGCCATCAGTGAGTCGAGGGGACAGGGGGATAGCTCCTACGAGCAGTACTTC
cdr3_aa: CAISESRGQGDSSYEQYF

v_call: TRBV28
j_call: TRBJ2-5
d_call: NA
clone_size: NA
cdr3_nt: TGTGCCAGCAGGTCCCCAGGGGGGAGAGAGACCCAGTACTTC
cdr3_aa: CASRSPGGRETQYF

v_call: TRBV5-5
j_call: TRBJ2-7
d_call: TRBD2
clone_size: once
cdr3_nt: TGTGCCAGCAGCCGGGCTGGACTAGCGGGAGGGACCTACGAGCAGTACTTC
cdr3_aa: CASSRAGLAGGTYEQYF

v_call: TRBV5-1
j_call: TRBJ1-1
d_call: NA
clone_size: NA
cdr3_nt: TGCGCCAGCAGCTTGGAGAGGGGAAAAGCTTTCTTT
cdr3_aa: CASSLERGKAFF

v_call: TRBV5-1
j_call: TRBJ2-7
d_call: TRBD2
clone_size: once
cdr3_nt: TGCGCCAGCAGCTTGGCTAGCGGGAACGAGCAGTACTTC
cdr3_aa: CASSLASGNEQYF

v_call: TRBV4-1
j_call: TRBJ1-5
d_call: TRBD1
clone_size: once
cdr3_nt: TGCGCCAGCAGCCAAGTCGGAACAGGGGCTCGTAGTAATCAGCCCCAGCATTTT
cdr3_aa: CASSQVGTGARSNQPQHF

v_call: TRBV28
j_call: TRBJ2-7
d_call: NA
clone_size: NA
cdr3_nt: TGTGCCAGCGGCTACAGGGAGCAGTACTTC
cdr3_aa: CASGYREQYF

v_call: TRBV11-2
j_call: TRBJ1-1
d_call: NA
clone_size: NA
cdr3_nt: TGTGCCAGCAGCCTTGACAGGAACACTGAAGCTTTCTTT
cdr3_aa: CASSLDRNTEAFF

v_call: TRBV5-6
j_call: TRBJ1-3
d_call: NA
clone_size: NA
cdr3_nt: TGTGCCAGCAGCATTCGGCCGGCGTATGGAAACACCATATATTTT
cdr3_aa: CASSIRPAYGNTIYF

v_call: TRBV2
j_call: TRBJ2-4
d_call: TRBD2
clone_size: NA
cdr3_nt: TGTGCCAGCAGACATTGGGGAGTAGCGGGACCTGGGGCCAAAAACATTCAGTACTTC
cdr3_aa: CASRHWGVAGPGAKNIQYF

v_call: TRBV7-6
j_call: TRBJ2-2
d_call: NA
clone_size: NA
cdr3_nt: TGTGCCAGCAGCTTAGGAACTACAGGGTCGTATAGGACCGGGGAGCTGTTTTTT
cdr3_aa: CASSLGTTGSYRTGELFF

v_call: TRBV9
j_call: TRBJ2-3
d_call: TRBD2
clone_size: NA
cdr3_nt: TGTGCCAGCAGCCATAAGGCGGGAGGGGGGGATACGCAGTATTTT
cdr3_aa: CASSHKAGGGDTQYF

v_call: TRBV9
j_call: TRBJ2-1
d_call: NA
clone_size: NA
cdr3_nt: TGTGCCAGCAGCGCGCGGGGCGAGGGGTACAATGAGCAGTTCTTC
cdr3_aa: CASSARGEGYNEQFF

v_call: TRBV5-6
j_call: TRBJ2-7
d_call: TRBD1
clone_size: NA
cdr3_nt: TGTGCCAGCAGCTCGGGGACAGGGAGGGTATCCTACGAGCAGTACTTC
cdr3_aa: CASSSGTGRVSYEQYF

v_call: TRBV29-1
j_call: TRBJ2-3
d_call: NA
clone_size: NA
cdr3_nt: TGCAGCGCACAGGGTTTCGCAGATACGCAGTATTTT
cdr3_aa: CSAQGFADTQYF

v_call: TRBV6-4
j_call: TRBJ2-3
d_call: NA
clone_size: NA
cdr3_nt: TGTGCCAGCAGTGATCGTGGGGATACGCAGTATTTT
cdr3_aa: CASSDRGDTQYF

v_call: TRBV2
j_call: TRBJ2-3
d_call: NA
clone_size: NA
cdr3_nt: TGTGCCAGCGTTGCTAGCTCTAGCACAGATACGCAGTATTTT
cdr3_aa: CASVASSSTDTQYF

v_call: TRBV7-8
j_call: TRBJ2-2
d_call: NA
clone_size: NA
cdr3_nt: TGTGCCAGCAGCCGACAGATCACCGGGGAGCTGTTTTTT
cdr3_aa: CASSRQITGELFF

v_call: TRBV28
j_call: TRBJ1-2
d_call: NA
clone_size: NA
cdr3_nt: TGTGCCAGCAGTTTGACGGGACCGATCTATGGCTACACCTTC
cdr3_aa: CASSLTGPIYGYTF

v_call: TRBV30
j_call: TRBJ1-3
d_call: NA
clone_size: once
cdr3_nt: TGTGCCTGGAGTGTAAAGGGGGGTATCGGAAACACCATATATTTT
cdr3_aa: CAWSVKGGIGNTIYF

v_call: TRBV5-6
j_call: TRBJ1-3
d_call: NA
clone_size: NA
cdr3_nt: TGTGCCAGCAGCGGACAGAGCTCTGGAAACACCATATATTTT
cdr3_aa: CASSGQSSGNTIYF

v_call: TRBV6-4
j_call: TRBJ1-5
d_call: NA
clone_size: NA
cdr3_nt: TGTGCCAGCAGTGAGTTCAACAATCAGCCCCAGCATTTT
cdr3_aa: CASSEFNNQPQHF